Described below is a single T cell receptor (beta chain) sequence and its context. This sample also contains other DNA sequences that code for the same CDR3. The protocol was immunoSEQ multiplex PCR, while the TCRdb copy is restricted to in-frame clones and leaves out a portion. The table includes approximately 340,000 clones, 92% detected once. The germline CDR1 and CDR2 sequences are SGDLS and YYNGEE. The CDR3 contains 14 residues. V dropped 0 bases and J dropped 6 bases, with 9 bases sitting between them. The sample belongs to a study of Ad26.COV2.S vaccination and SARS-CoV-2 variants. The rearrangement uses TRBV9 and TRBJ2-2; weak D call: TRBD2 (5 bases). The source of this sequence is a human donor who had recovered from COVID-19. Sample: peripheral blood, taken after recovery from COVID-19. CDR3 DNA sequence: TGTGCCAGCAGCGTAGGGCTAGCTTCCGGGGAGCTGTTTTTT. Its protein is CASSVGLASGELFF.